A single sample is the source of the 9 T cell receptor beta chains below, sequenced in a study of T-cell reconstitution after alpha-beta-depleted transplantation in children. The library targeted TCRbeta and was prepared with unique molecular identifiers. Via MiXCR, TCRdb re-called the PCR reads, giving one row per CDR3 protein. The repertoire holds about 250,000 distinct CDR3 sequences, with 20% to 30% as singletons. The sample in question was PBMCs, mostly from graft donor cells, obtained 360 days after TCRalphabeta/CD19-depleted stem cell transplant. Receptors were obtained from a female patient aged 2-9 years who had a stem cell transplant for congenital amegakaryocytic thrombocytopenia, so the T cells may come from the graft donor.

The chain combines TRBV9 with TRBJ2-2; D call uncertain. The V gene's germline CDR1 is SGDLS and CDR2 YYNGEE. The CDR3 is made up of 17 amino acids. Trimming pared 4 bases from V and 6 bases from J, leaving 22 bases between. The CDR3 nucleotides are TGTGCCAGCAGCCTCCGCGAGAAGGTTCTTATCGCCGGGGAGCTGTTTTTT. Its protein is CASSLREKVLIAGELFF. Using reference TRBV9 and TRBJ2-2 for the parts outside the CDR3, the full variable domain is DSGVTQTPKHLITATGQRVTLRCSPRSGDLSVYWYQQSLDQGLQFLIQYYNGEERAKGNILERFSAQQFPDLHSELNLSSLELGDSALYFCASSLREKVLIAGELFFGEGSRLTVL.

This clonotype was found a few times. This chain uses TRBV9 with TRBJ2-7; 7 bases fit TRBD1. V was pared by 2 bases and J by 2 bases, with 4 bases of the junction left unmatched. The germline V gene has CDR1 SGDLS and CDR2 YYNGEE. The CDR3 consists of 14 residues. The CDR3 DNA sequence: TGTGCCAGCAGCGTCTCCGGGACAGCCTACGAGCAGTACTTC. Protein: CASSVSGTAYEQYF. The variable domain in full, completed from reference TRBV9 and TRBJ2-7, reads DSGVTQTPKHLITATGQRVTLRCSPRSGDLSVYWYQQSLDQGLQFLIQYYNGEERAKGNILERFSAQQFPDLHSELNLSSLELGDSALYFCASSVSGTAYEQYFGPGTRLTVT.

This clonotype was observed a few times. The rearrangement joins TRBV3-1 to TRBJ2-3, with 7 positions matching TRBD2. This CDR3 contains 15 residues. V was pared by 1 base and J by 6 bases, with 7 bases of the junction left unmatched. From germline, CDR1 is LGHDT and CDR2 YNNKEL (reference sequence). The CDR3 region has the DNA TGTGCCAGCAGCCAAGGGACGGGGAGGGTGGATACGCAGTATTTT. It encodes CASSQGTGRVDTQYF.

The genes are TRBV11-2 and TRBJ1-6, with 7 bases matching TRBD1. Trimming removed 2 bases from V and 8 bases from J; junction bases left unmatched: 12. This CDR3 region has 17 residues. CDR1 is SGHAT and CDR2 is FQNNGV in the germline V gene. CDR3 amino acids: CASSLFGRQGRDSPLHF. In DNA form, the CDR3 reads TGTGCCAGCAGCTTATTCGGGCGACAGGGTCGTGATTCACCCCTCCACTTT. The full variable domain, with the rest looked up from reference TRBV11-2 and TRBJ1-6, is EAGVAQSPRYKIIEKRQSVAFWCNPISGHATLYWYQQILGQGPKLLIQFQNNGVVDDSQLPKDRFSAERLKGVDSTLKIQPAKLEDSAVYLCASSLFGRQGRDSPLHFGNGTRLTVT.

The sample holds a few counts of this clonotype. The chain links TRBV20-1 to TRBJ2-1; 10 bases fit TRBD2. The CDR3 covers 15 residues. The germline gives CDR1 DFQATT, CDR2 SNEGSKA (reference sequence). Trimming cost V 3 bases and J 2 bases; bases outside gene matches: 4. CDR3 in DNA: TGCAGTGCTAGTCCAGGACTAGCGGCCTACAATGAGCAGTTCTTC. This translates into CSASPGLAAYNEQFF.

The gene calls are TRBV29-1 and TRBJ2-3, with 11 bases aligning to TRBD2. The ends lost 4 bases at V and 1 base at J; junction bases unmatched: 7. Germline V lookup: CDR1 SQVTM, CDR2 ANQGSEA. This CDR3 is 16 amino acids long. CDR3 amino acids: CSVVTSGKGGTDTQYF. In DNA, the CDR3 is TGCAGCGTTGTGACTAGCGGGAAAGGTGGCACAGATACGCAGTATTTT.

The sample holds a few counts of this clonotype. The rearrangement joins TRBV10-3 to TRBJ2-1; unclear D gene. The V gene lost 4 bases and the J gene lost 5 bases, with 3 bases spanning the gap. Germline CDR1 is ENHRY and CDR2 is SYGVKD. The CDR3 consists of 11 residues. This CDR3 is CAISVNNEQFF. As DNA, the CDR3 is TGTGCCATCAGTGTGAACAATGAGCAGTTCTTC.

The CDR3 here is CASSPGQGAAWSEKLFF. The CDR3 DNA reads TGCGCCAGCAGCCCTGGACAGGGGGCAGCCTGGAGTGAAAAACTGTTTTTT. This sequence joins TRBV4-3 and TRBJ1-4; 11 bases are a match to TRBD1. The CDR3 has 17 amino acids. V dropped 4 bases and J dropped 7; count of bases not matched to a gene: 11. CDR1 is LGHNA and CDR2 is YSLEER in the germline V gene.

J is TRBJ2-3 and V is TRBV6-2 or TRBV6-3; the D is unclear. V gave up 7 bases and J gave up 4 bases, with 15 bases separating them. The germline V gene has CDR1 MNHEY and CDR2 SVGEGT. The CDR3 runs to 14 residues. CDR3 loop: CASTRPKASDTQYF. The CDR3 nucleotides are TGTGCCAGCACCCGTCCGAAAGCGTCAGATACGCAGTATTTT.